The sequence of this T cell receptor (beta chain) was determined in a study of T cell responses to AZD1222 COVID-19 vaccine. The method was immunoSEQ multiplex PCR; TCRdb's version includes in-frame clones alone and lacks a portion of them. The sample has some 180,000 clones; more than 80% are singletons. Trimming shortened V by 5 bases and J by 0 bases, and 20 bases separated the two germline ends. Germline V gene lookup returns CDR1 LGHDT and CDR2 YNNKEL (reference sequence). This CDR3 comprises 18 residues. V is TRBV3-1 (or the pseudogene TRBV3-2) and J is TRBJ1-3; no definite D call. The sequencing used peripheral blood, collected 28 days after the second dose of the MenACWY control vaccine. The origin of this receptor is an adult who received the MenACWY meningococcal vaccine as a control. CDR3: CASSSGRMAALSGNTIYF. CDR3 DNA sequence: TGTGCCAGCAGCTCAGGCAGAATGGCGGCCCTCTCTGGAAACACCATATATTTT.